The 10 T cell receptor beta chains below all came from one sample that was sequenced in a study of T cell clones after liver transplantation. Method: immunoSEQ multiplex PCR; TCRdb's copy keeps in-frame clones and lacks some. The repertoire holds fewer than 80,000 clones, with 84% as singletons. The starting material was CD4+ T cells from blood, obtained roughly 48 months after liver transplant. These receptors were taken from a human patient who received a liver transplant. Part of the T cell pool may stem from the graft donor.

The rearrangement joins TRBV6-1 to TRBJ2-2, with TRBD2 matching 8 bases. Germline CDR1 and CDR2: MNHNS and SASEGT. V shed 7 bases and J 4 bases; nucleotides not matched to a gene: 8. This CDR3 region has 15 residues. The CDR3 DNA sequence: TGTGCCAGCACACGGGAACGGGAGGGCACCGGGGAGCTGTTTTTT. It specifies CASTREREGTGELFF.

This sequence joins TRBV7-2 and TRBJ1-4; D may be TRBD1 (5 bases). Trimming removed 2 bases from V and 2 bases from J, with 9 bases in between. This CDR3 contains 15 residues. From germline, CDR1 is SGHTA and CDR2 FQGNSA. The CDR3 region has the DNA TGTGCCAGCAGCTTATTGCGGGGCACTAATGAAAAACTGTTTTTT. Translating gives CASSLLRGTNEKLFF. Variable domain in full (rest from reference TRBV7-2 and TRBJ1-4): GAGVSQSPSNKVTEKGKDVELRCDPISGHTALYWYRQSLGQGLEFLIYFQGNSAPDKSGLPSDRFSAERTGGSVSTLTIQRTQQEDSAVYLCASSLLRGTNEKLFFGSGTQLSVL.

This clone occurred once. V usage is TRBV11-2 and J usage is TRBJ2-1; 8 positions agree with TRBD2. With V trimmed by 2 bases and J by 2 bases, 5 bases remained unmatched. The CDR3 runs 16 residues. Germline CDR1 and CDR2: SGHAT and FQNNGV. The CDR3 protein is CASSLIGSGTYNEQFF. The CDR3 DNA reads as TGTGCCAGCAGCTTAATCGGTAGCGGGACCTACAATGAGCAGTTCTTC.

The gene calls are TRBV6-5 and TRBJ2-1; 11 bases line up with TRBD1. Germline CDR1 MNHEY, CDR2 SVGAGI. The junction had 7 bases not matched to a gene; V was cut back by 10 bases and J by 8 bases. This CDR3 spans 13 amino acids. CDR3 loop: CATPGQGDYEQFF. The CDR3 DNA follows: TGTGCCACTCCGGGACAGGGGGACTATGAGCAGTTCTTC.

The chain uses TRBV19 and TRBJ2-3; TRBD2 matches at 8 bases. The CDR3 extends over 18 amino acids. Unmatched junction bases numbered 13, after V lost 5 bases and J lost 0 bases. Germline V gene sequence: CDR1 LNHDA, CDR2 SQIVND (reference sequence). CDR3 amino acids: CASSPRGRSGRSTDTQYF. Here the CDR3 DNA reads TGTGCCAGTAGTCCCCGGGGTAGGAGCGGGAGAAGCACAGATACGCAGTATTTT.

This chain links TRBV28 with TRBJ1-2; D ambiguous. Trimming shortened V by 1 base and J by 4 bases, and 10 bases separated the two germline ends. CDR1 is MDHEN and CDR2 is SYDVKM in the germline V gene. This CDR3 has 14 residues. The CDR3 region has the DNA TGTGCCAGCAGTTTATTACAGCCCTTCTATGGCTACACCTTC. Residues: CASSLLQPFYGYTF.

This sequence joins TRBV7-9 and TRBJ2-7, with D perhaps TRBD1 (7 bases). CDR3 length: 15 residues. The germline V and J ends were trimmed by 5 bases and 4 bases, with 18 bases remaining between them. Germline V lookup: CDR1 SEHNR, CDR2 FQNEAQ (reference sequence). The CDR3 spells CASSPEGDSKYEQYF. CDR3 bases: TGTGCCAGCAGCCCGGAGGGGGACAGCAAATACGAGCAGTACTTC.

The chain recombines TRBV7-2 with TRBJ1-1; D is uncertain. Germline V gives CDR1 SGHTA, CDR2 FQGNSA. The CDR3 consists of 15 residues. V gave up 1 base and J gave up 4 bases, with 13 bases separating them. The CDR3 coding sequence is TGTGCCAGCAGCTTAGTTCCCCGGGCCCGCACTGAAGCTTTCTTT. Protein product: CASSLVPRARTEAFF.

The V and J genes are TRBV4-3 and TRBJ1-4, with unresolved D. Trimming removed 1 base from V and 7 bases from J, with 13 bases in between. The germline CDR1 and CDR2 sequences are LGHNA and YSLEER. CDR3 length: 15 residues. The CDR3 DNA reads TGCGCCAGCAGCCAAGCTCGTCGAGGAGGTGAAAAACTGTTTTTT. It translates to CASSQARRGGEKLFF.

The chain links TRBV28 to TRBJ2-7, with 11 nucleotides matching TRBD2. Germline loops: CDR1 MDHEN, CDR2 SYDVKM. This CDR3 has 17 amino acids. After removal of 3 bases from V and 2 bases from J, the junction contained 9 bases not matched to a gene. CDR3 loop: CASSFLTSGKFTYEQYF. CDR3 sequence (DNA): TGTGCCAGCAGTTTCCTGACTAGCGGGAAATTTACCTACGAGCAGTACTTC. The full variable domain, completed using reference TRBV28 and TRBJ2-7, is DVKVTQSSRYLVKRTGEKVFLECVQDMDHENMFWYRQDPGLGLRLIYFSYDVKMKEKGDIPEGYSVSREKKERFSLILESASTNQTSMYLCASSFLTSGKFTYEQYFGPGTRLTVT.